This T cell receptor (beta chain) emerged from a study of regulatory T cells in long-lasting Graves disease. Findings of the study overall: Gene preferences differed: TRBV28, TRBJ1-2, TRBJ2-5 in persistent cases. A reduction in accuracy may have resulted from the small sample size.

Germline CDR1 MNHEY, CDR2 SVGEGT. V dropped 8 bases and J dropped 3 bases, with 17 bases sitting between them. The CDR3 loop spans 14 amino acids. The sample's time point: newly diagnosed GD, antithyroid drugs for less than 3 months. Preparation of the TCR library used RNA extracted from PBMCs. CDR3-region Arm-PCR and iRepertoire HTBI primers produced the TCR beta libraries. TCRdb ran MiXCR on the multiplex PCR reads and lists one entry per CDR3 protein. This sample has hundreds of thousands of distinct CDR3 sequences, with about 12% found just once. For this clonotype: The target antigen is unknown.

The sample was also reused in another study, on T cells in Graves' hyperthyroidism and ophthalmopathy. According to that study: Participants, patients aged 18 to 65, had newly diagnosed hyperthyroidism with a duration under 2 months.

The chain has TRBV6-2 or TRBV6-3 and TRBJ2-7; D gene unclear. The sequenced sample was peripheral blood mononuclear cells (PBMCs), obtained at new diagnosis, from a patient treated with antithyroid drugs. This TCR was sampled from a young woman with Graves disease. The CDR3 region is CASVRSFAGYEQYF. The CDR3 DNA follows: TGTGCCAGCGTCCGGTCTTTCGCAGGCTACGAGCAGTACTTC.